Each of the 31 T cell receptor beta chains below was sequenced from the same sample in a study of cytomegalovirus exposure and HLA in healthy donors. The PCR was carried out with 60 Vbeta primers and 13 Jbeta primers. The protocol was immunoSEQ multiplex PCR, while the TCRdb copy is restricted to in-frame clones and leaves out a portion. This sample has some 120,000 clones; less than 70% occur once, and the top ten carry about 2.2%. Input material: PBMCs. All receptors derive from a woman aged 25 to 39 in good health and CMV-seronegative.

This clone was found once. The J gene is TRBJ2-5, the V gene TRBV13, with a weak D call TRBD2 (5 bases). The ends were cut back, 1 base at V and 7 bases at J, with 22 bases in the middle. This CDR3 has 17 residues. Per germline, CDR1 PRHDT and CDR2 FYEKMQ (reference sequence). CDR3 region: CASSLEGLGGYGGTQYF. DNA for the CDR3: TGTGCCAGCAGCTTAGAAGGGTTAGGAGGTTACGGAGGGACCCAGTACTTC. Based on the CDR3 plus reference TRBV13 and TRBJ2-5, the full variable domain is AAGVIQSPRHLIKEKRETATLKCYPIPRHDTVYWYQQGPGQDPQFLISFYEKMQSDKGSIPDRFSAQQFSDYHSELNMSSLELGDSALYFCASSLEGLGGYGGTQYFGPGTRLLVL.

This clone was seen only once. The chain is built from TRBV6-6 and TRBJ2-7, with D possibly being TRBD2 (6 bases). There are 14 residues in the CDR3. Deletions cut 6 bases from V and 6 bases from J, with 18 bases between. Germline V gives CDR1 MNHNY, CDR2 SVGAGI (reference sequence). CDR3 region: CASSASPGETEQYF. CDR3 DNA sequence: TGTGCCAGCAGCGCATCCCCGGGAGAGACCGAGCAGTACTTC.

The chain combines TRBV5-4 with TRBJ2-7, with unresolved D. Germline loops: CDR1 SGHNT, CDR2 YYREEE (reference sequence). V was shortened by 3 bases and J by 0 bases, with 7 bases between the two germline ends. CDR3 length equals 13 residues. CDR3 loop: CASSSEVSYEQYF. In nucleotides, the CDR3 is TGTGCCAGCAGCTCTGAGGTCTCCTACGAGCAGTACTTC.

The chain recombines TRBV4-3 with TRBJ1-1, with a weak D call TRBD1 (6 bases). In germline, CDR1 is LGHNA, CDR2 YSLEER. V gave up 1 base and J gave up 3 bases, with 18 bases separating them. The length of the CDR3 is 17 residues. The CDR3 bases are TGCGCCAGCAGCCAAGTGTGGGGGGGCGGCGGGCACACTGAAGCTTTCTTT. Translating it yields CASSQVWGGGGHTEAFF.

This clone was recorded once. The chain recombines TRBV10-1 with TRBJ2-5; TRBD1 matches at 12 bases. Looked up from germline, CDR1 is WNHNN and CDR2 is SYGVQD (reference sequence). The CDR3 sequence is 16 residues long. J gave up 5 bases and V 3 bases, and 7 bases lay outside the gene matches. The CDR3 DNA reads TGCGCCAGCAGTGAAGGGACAGGGGGCCGGTTCGAGACCCAGTACTTC. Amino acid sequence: CASSEGTGGRFETQYF.

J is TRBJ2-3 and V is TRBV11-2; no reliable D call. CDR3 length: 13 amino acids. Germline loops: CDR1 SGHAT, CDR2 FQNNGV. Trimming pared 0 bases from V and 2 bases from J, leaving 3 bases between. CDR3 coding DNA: TGTGCCAGCAGCTTAGATTACACAGATACGCAGTATTTT. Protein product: CASSLDYTDTQYF.

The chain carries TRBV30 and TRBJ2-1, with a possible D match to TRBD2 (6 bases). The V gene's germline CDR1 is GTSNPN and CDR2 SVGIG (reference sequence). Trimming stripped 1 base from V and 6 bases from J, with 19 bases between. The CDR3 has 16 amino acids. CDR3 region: CAWSEAGPGGGNEQFF. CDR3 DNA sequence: TGTGCCTGGAGTGAGGCCGGACCCGGGGGAGGCAATGAGCAGTTCTTC.

CDR3 in amino acids: CASSLAASYEQYF. DNA of the CDR3: TGTGCCAGCAGCTTAGCGGCTAGCTACGAGCAGTACTTC. This chain uses TRBV11-3 with TRBJ2-7; no clear D. Germline CDR1 and CDR2: SGHNT and YENEEA. There are 13 residues in the CDR3. The germline V and J ends were trimmed by 1 base and 3 bases, with 7 bases remaining between them.

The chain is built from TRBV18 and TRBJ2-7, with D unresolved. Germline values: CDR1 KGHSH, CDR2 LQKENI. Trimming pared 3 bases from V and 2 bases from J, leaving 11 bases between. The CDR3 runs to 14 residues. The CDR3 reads CASSPRSPPYEQYF. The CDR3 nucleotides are TGTGCCAGCTCACCCCGGTCGCCCCCCTACGAGCAGTACTTC.

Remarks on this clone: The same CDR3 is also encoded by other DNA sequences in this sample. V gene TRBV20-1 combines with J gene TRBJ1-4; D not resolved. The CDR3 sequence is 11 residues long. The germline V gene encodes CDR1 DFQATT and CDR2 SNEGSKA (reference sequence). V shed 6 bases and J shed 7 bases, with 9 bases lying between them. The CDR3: CSADRGEKLFF. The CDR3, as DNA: TGCAGTGCAGATCGCGGTGAAAAACTGTTTTTT.

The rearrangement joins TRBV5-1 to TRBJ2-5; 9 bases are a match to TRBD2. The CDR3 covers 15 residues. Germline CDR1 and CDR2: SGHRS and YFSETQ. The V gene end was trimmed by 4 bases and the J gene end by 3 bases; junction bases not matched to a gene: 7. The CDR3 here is CASSLSGSGKETQYF. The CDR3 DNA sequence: TGCGCCAGCAGCCTTAGCGGGAGTGGGAAAGAGACCCAGTACTTC.

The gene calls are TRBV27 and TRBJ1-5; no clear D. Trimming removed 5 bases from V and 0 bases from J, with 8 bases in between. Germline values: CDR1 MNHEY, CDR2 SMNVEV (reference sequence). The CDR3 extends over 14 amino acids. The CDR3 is CASSAQYSNQPQHF. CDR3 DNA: TGTGCCAGCAGTGCTCAGTATAGCAATCAGCCCCAGCATTTT.

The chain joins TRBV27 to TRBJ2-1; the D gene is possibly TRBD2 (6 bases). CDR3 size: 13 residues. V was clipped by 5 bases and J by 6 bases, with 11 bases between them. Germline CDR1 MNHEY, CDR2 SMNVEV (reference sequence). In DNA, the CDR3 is TGTGCCAGCAGTCGTACTAGCCTCAATGAGCAGTTCTTC. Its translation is CASSRTSLNEQFF.

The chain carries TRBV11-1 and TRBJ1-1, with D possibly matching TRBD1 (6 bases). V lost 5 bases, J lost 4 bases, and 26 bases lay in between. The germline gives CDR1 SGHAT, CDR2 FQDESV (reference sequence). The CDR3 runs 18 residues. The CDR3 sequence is CASSAPSANDRPSTEAFF. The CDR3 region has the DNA TGTGCCAGCAGCGCACCGTCGGCAAACGACAGGCCGTCCACTGAAGCTTTCTTT.

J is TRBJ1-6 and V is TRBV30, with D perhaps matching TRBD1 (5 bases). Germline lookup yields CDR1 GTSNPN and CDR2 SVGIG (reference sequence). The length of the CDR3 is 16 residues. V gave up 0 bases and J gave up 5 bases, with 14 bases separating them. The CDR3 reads CAWSVLGQGNNSPLHF. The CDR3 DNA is TGTGCCTGGAGTGTACTGGGGCAGGGAAATAATTCACCCCTCCACTTT.

CDR3 nucleotides: TGCGCCAGCAGTGAGGGACTAGCGGGAGGGCTTCGAAAGACCCAGTACTTC. This translates into CASSEGLAGGLRKTQYF. The V gene is TRBV10-2, the J gene TRBJ2-5, with 15 nucleotides matching TRBD2. Germline lookup yields CDR1 WSHSY and CDR2 SAAADI. Germline trimming cut 2 bases from V and 6 bases from J; bases unmatched to any gene: 7. The CDR3 is 17 amino acids.

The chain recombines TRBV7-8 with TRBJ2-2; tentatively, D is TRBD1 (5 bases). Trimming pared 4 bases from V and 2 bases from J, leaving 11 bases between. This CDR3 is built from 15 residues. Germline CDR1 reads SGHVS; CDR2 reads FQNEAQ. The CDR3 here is CASSSRAVNTGELFF. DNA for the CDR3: TGTGCCAGCAGCTCCAGGGCGGTAAACACCGGGGAGCTGTTTTTT.

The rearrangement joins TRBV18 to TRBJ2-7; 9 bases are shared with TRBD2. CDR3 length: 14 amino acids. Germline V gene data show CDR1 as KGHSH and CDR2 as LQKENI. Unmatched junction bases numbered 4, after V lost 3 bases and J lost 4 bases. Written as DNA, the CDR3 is TGTGCCAGCTCACCTAGCGGGAGAAGTTACGAGCAGTACTTC. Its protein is CASSPSGRSYEQYF. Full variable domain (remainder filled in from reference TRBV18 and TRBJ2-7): NAGVMQNPRHLVRRRGQEARLRCSPMKGHSHVYWYRQLPEEGLKFMVYLQKENIIDESGMPKERFSAEFPKEGPSILRIQQVVRGDSAAYFCASSPSGRSYEQYFGPGTRLTVT.

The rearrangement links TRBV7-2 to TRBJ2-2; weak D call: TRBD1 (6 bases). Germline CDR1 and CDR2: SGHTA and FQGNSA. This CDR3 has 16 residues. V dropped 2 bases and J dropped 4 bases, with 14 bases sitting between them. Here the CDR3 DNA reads TGTGCCAGCAGCTTACGCCAGGGGATCGGCACCGGGGAGCTGTTTTTT. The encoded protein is CASSLRQGIGTGELFF. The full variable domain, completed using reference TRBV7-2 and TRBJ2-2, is GAGVSQSPSNKVTEKGKDVELRCDPISGHTALYWYRQSLGQGLEFLIYFQGNSAPDKSGLPSDRFSAERTGGSVSTLTIQRTQQEDSAVYLCASSLRQGIGTGELFFGEGSRLTVL.

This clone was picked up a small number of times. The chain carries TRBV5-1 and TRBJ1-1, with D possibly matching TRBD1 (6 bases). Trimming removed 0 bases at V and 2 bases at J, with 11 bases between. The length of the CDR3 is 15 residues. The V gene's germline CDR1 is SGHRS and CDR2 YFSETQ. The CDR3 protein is CASSLETGQNTEAFF. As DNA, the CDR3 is TGCGCCAGCAGCTTGGAAACAGGGCAAAACACTGAAGCTTTCTTT.

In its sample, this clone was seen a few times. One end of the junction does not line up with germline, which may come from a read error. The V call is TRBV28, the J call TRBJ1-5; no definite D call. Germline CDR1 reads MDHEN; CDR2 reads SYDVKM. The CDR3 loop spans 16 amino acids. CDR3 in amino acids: CATSRVGRYSNQPQHF. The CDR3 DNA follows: TGTGCCACCAGTCGGGTGGGGAGATATAGCAATCAGCCCCAGCATTTT. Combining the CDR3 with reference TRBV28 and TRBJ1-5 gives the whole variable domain DVKVTQSSRYLVKRTGEKVFLECVQDMDHENMFWYRQDPGLGLRLIYFSYDVKMKEKGDIPEGYSVSREKKERFSLILESASTNQTSMYLCATSRVGRYSNQPQHFGDGTRLSIL.

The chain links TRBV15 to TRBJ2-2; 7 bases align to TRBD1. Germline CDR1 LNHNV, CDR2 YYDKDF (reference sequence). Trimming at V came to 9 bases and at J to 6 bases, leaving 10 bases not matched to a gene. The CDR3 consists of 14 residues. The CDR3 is CATSRDSPPGELFF. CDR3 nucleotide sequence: TGTGCCACTAGCCGGGACAGTCCCCCCGGGGAGCTGTTTTTT.

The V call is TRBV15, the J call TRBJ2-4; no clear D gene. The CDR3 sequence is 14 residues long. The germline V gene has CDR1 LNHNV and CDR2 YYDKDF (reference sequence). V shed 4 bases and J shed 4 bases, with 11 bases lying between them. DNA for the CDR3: TGTGCCACCAGCAAAGATCCAGTTAAAAACATTCAGTACTTC. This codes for CATSKDPVKNIQYF.

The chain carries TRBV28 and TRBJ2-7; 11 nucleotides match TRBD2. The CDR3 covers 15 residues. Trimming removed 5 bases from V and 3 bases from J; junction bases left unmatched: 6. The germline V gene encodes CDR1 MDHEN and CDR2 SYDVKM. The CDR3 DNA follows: TGTGCCAGCAGTGTTACTAGCGGGAGAATCTACGAGCAGTACTTC. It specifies CASSVTSGRIYEQYF.

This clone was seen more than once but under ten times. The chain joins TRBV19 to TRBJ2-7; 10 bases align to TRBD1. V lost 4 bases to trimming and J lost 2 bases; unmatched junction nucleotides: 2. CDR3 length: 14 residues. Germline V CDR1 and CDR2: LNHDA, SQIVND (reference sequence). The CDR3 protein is CASSRGQGTYEQYF. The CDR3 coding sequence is TGTGCCAGTAGTAGGGGACAGGGGACCTACGAGCAGTACTTC.

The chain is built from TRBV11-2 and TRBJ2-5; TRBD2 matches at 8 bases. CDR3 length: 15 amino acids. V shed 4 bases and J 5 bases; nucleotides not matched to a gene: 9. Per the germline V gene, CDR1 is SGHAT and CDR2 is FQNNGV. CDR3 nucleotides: TGTGCCAGCAGCTCCTACGGGACTAGGATTGAGACCCAGTACTTC. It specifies CASSSYGTRIETQYF.

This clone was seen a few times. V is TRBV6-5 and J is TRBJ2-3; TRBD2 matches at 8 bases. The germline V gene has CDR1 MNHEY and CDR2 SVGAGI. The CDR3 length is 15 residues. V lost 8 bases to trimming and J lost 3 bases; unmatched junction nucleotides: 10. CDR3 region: CASRKAGVRTDTQYF. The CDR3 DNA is TGTGCCAGCCGAAAAGCGGGAGTAAGGACAGATACGCAGTATTTT.

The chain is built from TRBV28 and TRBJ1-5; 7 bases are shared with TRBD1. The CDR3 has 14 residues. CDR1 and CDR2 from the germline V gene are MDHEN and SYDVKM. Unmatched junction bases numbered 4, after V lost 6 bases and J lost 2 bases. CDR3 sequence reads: CASRLGQGNQPQHF. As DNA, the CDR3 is TGTGCCAGCAGACTAGGACAGGGCAATCAGCCCCAGCATTTT.

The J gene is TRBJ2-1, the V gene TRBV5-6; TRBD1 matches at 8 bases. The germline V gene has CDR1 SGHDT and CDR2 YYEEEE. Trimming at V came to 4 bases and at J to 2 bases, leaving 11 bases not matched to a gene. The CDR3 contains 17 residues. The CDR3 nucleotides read TGTGCCAGCAGCATTGCCGGGACAGGCGGCGCCTACAATGAGCAGTTCTTC. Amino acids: CASSIAGTGGAYNEQFF. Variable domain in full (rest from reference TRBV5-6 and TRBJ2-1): DAGVTQSPTHLIKTRGQQVTLRCSPKSGHDTVSWYQQALGQGPQFIFQYYEEEERQRGNFPDRFSGHQFPNYSSELNVNALLLGDSALYLCASSIAGTGGAYNEQFFGPGTRLTVL.

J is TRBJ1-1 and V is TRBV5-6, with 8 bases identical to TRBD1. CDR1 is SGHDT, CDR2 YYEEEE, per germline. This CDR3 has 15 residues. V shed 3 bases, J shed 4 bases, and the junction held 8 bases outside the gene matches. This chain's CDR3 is CASSSLQGGTTEAFF. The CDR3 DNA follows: TGTGCCAGCAGCTCCCTACAGGGGGGGACCACTGAAGCTTTCTTT. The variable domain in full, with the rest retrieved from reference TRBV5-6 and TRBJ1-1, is DAGVTQSPTHLIKTRGQQVTLRCSPKSGHDTVSWYQQALGQGPQFIFQYYEEEERQRGNFPDRFSGHQFPNYSSELNVNALLLGDSALYLCASSSLQGGTTEAFFGQGTRLTVV.

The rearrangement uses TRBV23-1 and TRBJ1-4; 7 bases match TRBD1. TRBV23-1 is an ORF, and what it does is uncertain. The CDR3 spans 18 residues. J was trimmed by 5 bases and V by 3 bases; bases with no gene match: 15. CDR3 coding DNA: TGCGCCAGCAGTCATGGGGCTGACCGGGACAGAATAAATGAAAAACTGTTTTTT. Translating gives CASSHGADRDRINEKLFF.